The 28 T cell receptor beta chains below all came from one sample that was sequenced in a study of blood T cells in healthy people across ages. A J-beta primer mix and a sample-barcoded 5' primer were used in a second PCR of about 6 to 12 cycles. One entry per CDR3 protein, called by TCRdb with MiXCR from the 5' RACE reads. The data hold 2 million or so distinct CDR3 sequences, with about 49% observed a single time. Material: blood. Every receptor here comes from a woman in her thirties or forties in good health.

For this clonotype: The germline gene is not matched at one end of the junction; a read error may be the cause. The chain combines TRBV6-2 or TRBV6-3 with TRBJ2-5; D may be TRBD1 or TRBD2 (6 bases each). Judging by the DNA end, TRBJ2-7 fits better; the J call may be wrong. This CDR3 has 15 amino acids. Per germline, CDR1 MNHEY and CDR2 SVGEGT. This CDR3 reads CTSSYSVGGNYEQYF. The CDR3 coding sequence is TGTACCAGCAGTTACTCGGTGGGGGGCAACTACGAGCAGTACTTC.

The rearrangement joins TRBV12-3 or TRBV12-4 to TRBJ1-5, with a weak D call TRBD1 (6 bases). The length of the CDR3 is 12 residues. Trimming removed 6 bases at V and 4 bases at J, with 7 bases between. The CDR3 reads CASRGANQPQHF. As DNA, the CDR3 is TGTGCCAGCAGGGGGGCGAATCAGCCCCAGCATTTT.

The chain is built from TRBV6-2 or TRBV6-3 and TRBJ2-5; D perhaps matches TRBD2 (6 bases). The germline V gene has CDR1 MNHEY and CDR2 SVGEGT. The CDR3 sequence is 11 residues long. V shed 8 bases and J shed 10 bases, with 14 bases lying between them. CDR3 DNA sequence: TGTGCCAGCGCCGATGGGGGAGGCCAGTACTTC. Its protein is CASADGGGQYF.

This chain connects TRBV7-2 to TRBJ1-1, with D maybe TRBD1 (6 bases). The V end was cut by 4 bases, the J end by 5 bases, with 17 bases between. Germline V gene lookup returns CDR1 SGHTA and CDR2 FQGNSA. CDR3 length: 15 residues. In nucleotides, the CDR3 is TGTGCCAGCAGCTCCACAGGGTCACCGGGTACTGAAGCTTTCTTT. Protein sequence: CASSSTGSPGTEAFF.

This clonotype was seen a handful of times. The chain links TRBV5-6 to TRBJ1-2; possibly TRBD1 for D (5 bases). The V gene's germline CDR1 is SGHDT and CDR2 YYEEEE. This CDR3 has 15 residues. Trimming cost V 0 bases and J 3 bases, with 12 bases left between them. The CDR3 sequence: CASSLERGLYYGYTF. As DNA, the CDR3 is TGTGCCAGCAGCTTGGAGAGGGGCCTGTACTATGGCTACACCTTC.

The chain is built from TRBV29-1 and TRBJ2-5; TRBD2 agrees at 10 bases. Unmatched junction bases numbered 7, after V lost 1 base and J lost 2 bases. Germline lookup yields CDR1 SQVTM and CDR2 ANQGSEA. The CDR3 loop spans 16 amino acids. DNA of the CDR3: TGCAGCGTTGAAGCCAAGCCGACTAGCGGGCAAGAGACCCAGTACTTC. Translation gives CSVEAKPTSGQETQYF.

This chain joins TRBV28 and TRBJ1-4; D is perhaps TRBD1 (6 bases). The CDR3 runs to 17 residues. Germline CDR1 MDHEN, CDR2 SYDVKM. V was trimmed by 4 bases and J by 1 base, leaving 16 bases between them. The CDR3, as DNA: TGTGCCAGCAGTTGGAGGGGGGACGTGCGAACTAATGAAAAACTGTTTTTT. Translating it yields CASSWRGDVRTNEKLFF.

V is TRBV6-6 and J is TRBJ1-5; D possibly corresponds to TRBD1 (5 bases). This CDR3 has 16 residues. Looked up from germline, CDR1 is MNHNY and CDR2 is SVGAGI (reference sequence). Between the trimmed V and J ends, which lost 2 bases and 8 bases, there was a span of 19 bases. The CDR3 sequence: CASSYRRAQRLEPQHF. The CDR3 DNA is TGTGCCAGCAGTTACCGCAGGGCTCAACGCTTGGAGCCCCAGCATTTT.

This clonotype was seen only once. CDR3 region: CASSESGRDVDTQYF. The DNA of the CDR3 is TGTGCCAGCAGTGAATCTGGCAGAGACGTGGATACGCAGTATTTT. The chain has TRBV6-1 and TRBJ2-3; no clear D gene. V dropped 2 bases and J dropped 6 bases, with 15 bases sitting between them. CDR1 MNHNS and CDR2 SASEGT come from the germline V gene. This CDR3 spans 15 amino acids.

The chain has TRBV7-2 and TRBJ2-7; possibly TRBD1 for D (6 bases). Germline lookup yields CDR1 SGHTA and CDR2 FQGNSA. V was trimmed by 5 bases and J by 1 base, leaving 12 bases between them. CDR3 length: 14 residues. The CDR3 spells CASSQQGLSYEQYF. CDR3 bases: TGTGCCAGCAGCCAACAGGGATTATCCTACGAGCAGTACTTC.

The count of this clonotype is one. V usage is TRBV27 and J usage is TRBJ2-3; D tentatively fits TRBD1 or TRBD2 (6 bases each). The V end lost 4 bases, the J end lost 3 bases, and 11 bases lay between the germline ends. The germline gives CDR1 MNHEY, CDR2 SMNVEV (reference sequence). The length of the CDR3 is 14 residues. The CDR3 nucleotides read TGTGCCAGCAGTTACAGGGAGGTTACAGATACGCAGTATTTT. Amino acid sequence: CASSYREVTDTQYF.

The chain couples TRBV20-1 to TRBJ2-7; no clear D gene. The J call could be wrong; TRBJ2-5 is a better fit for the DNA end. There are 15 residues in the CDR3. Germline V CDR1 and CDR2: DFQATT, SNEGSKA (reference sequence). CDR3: CSARGPRPPRETQYF. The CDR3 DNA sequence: TGCAGTGCTAGAGGACCCCGGCCACCGCGGGAGACCCAGTACTTC.

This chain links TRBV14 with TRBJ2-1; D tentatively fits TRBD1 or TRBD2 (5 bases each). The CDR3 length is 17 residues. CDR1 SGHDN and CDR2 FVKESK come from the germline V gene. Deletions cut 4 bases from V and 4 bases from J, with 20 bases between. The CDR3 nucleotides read TGTGCCAGCAGCCCAGACCGGGGCCGAAATTATTACAATGAGCAGTTCTTC. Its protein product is CASSPDRGRNYYNEQFF.

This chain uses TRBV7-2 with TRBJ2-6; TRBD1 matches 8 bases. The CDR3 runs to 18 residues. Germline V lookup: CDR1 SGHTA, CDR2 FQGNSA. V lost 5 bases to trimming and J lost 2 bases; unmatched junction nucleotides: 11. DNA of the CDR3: TGTGCCAGCAGCCCGTCGGGTGCAGGGGGCGCTGGGGCCAACGTCCTGACTTTC. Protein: CASSPSGAGGAGANVLTF.

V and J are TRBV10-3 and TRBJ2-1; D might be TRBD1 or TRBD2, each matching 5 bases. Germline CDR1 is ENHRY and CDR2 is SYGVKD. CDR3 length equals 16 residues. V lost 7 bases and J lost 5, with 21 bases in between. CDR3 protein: CAINSLSTGANNEQFF. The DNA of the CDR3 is TGTGCCATCAATAGTCTTTCTACCGGGGCAAACAATGAGCAGTTCTTC.

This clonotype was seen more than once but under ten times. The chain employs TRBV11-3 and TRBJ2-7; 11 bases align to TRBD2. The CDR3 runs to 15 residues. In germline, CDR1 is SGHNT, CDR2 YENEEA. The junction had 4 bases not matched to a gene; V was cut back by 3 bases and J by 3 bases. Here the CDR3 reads CASSLGTSGYYEQYF. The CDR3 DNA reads TGTGCCAGCAGCTTGGGGACTAGCGGATACTACGAGCAGTACTTC.

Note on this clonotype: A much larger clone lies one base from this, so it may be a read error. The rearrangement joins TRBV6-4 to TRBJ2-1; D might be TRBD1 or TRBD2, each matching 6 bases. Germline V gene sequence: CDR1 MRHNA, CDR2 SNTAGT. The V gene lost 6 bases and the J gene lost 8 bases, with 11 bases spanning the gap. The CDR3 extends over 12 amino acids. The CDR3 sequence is CASRSGEDEQFF. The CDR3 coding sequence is TGTGCCAGCAGGTCAGGGGAGGATGAGCAGTTCTTC.

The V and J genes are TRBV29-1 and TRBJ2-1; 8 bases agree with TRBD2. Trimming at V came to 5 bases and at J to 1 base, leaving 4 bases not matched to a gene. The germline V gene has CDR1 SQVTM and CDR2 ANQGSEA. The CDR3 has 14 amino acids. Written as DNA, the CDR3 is TGCAGCGTTCTCGGGGGGGGATCCTACAATGAGCAGTTCTTC. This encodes CSVLGGGSYNEQFF.

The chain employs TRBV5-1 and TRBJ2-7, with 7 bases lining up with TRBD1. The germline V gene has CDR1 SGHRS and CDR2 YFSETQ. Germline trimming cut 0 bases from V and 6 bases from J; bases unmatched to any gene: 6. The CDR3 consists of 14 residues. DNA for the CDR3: TGCGCCAGCAGCTTGGGGTTACAGGGGAGCGAGCAGTACTTC. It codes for CASSLGLQGSEQYF.

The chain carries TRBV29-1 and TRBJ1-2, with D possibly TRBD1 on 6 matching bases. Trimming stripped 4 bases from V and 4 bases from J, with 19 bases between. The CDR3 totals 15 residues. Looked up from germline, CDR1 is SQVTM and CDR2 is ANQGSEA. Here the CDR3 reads CSVVTVGGRVYGYTF. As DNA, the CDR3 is TGCAGCGTTGTCACGGTAGGGGGGCGAGTCTATGGCTACACCTTC. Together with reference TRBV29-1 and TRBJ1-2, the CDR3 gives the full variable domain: SAVISQKPSRDICQRGTSLTIQCQVDSQVTMMFWYRQQPGQSLTLIATANQGSEATYESGFVIDKFPISRPNLTFSTLTVSNMSPEDSSIYLCSVVTVGGRVYGYTFGSGTRLTVV.

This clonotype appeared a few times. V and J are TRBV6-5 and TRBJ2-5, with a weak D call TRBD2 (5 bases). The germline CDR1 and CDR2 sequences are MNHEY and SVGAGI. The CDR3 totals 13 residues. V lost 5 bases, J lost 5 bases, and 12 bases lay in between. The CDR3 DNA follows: TGTGCCAGCAGTGCCCTCCCGGGGGAGACCCAGTACTTC. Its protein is CASSALPGETQYF.

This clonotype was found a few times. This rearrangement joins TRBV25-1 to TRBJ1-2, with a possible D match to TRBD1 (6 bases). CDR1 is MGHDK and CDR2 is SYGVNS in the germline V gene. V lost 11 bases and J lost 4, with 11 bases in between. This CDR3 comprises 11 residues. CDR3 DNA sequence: TGTGCCGCAGGGGCGGTCTATGGCTACACCTTC. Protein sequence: CAAGAVYGYTF.

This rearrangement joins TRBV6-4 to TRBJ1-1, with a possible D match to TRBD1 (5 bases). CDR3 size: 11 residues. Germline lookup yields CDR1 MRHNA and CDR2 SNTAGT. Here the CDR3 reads CATRENTEAFF. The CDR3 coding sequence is TGTGCAACCAGGGAGAACACTGAAGCTTTCTTT.

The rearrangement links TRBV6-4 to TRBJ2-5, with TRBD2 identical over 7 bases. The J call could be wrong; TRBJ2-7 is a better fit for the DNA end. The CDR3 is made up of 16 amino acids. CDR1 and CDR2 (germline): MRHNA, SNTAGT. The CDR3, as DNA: TGTGCCAGCAGTGACTCGAGGGCGGGGGAAACCTACGAGCAGTACTTC. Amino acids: CASSDSRAGETYEQYF.

CDR3 bases: TGTGCCAGCAGCGTAGGCGGGAGGACCTACAATGAGCAGTTCTTC. This gives the protein CASSVGGRTYNEQFF. The J gene is TRBJ2-1, the V gene TRBV9; 8 nucleotides agree with TRBD2. The CDR3 is 15 amino acids. CDR1 and CDR2 (germline): SGDLS, YYNGEE. J lost 2 bases, V lost 0 bases, and 1 base had no gene match.

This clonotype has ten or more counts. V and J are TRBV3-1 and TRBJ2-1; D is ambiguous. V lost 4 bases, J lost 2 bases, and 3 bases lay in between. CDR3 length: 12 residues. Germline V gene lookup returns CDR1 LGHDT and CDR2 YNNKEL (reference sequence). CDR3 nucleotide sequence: TGTGCCAGCAGCCCCACCTACAATGAGCAGTTCTTC. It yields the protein CASSPTYNEQFF.

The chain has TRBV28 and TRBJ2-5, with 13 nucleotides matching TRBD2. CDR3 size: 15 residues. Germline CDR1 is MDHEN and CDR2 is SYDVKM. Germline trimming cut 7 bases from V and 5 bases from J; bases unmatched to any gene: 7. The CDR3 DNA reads TGTGCCAGCACACTAGCGGGGGGGCCGCGGGAGACCCAGTACTTC. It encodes CASTLAGGPRETQYF.

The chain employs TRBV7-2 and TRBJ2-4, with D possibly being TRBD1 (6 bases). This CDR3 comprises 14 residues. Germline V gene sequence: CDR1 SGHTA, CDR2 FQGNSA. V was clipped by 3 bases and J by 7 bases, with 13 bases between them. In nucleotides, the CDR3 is TGTGCCAGCAGCTTCCCGGGACACCCCAACATTCAGTACTTC. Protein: CASSFPGHPNIQYF.